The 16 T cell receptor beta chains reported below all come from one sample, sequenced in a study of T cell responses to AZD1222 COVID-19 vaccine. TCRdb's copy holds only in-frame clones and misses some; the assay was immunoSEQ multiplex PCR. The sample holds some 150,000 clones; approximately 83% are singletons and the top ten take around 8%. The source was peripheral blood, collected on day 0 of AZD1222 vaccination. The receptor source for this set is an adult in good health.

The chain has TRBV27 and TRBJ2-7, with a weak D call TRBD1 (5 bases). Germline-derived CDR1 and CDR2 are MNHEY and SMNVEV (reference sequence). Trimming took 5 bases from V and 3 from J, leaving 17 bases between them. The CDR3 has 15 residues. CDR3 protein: CASSPQAGSGYEQYF. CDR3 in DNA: TGTGCCAGCAGTCCCCAGGCAGGGTCGGGCTACGAGCAGTACTTC.

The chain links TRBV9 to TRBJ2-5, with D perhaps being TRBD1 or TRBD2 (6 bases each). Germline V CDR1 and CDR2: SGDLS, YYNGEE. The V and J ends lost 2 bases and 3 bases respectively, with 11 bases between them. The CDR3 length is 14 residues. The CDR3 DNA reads TGTGCCAGCAGCGTCGACGGGGGCGAAGAGACCCAGTACTTC. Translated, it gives CASSVDGGEETQYF.

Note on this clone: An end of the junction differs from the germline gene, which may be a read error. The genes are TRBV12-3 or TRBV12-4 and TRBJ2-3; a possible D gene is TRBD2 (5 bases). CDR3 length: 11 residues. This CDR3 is CASSVADTQYF. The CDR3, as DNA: TGTGCCAGCAGTGTAGCGGATACGCAGTATTTT.

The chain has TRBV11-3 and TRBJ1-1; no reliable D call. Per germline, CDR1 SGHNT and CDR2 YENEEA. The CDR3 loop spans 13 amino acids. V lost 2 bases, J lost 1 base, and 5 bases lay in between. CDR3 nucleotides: TGTGCCAGCAGCTTAACGTCGAACACTGAAGCTTTCTTT. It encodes CASSLTSNTEAFF.

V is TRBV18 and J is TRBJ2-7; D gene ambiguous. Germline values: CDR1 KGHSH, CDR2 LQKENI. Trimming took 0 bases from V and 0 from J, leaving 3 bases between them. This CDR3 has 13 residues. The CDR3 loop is CASSPPSSYEQYF. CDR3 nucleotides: TGTGCCAGCTCACCACCGAGCTCCTACGAGCAGTACTTC.

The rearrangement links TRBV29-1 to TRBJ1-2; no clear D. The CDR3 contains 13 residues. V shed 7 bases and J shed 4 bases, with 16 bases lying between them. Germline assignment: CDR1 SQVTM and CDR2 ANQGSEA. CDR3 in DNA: TGCAGCGCCCGAGGACCGTCAGGCTATGGCTACACCTTC. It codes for CSARGPSGYGYTF. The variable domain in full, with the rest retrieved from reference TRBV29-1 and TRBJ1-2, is SAVISQKPSRDICQRGTSLTIQCQVDSQVTMMFWYRQQPGQSLTLIATANQGSEATYESGFVIDKFPISRPNLTFSTLTVSNMSPEDSSIYLCSARGPSGYGYTFGSGTRLTVV.

The CDR3 region has the DNA TGTGCCAGCAGTTTCCTGACAGGGGGGGTCTACGAGCAGTACTTC. Its protein product is CASSFLTGGVYEQYF. The chain combines TRBV6-6 with TRBJ2-7, with TRBD1 matching over 9 bases. V lost 4 bases, J lost 3 bases, and 7 bases stayed unmatched. This CDR3 is 15 amino acids long. CDR1 and CDR2 from the germline V gene are MNHNY and SVGAGI (reference sequence).

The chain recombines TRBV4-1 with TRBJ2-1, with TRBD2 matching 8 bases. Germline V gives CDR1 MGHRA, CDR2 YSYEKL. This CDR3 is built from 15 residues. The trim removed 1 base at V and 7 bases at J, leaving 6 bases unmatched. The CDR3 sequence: CASSQAGGRINEQFF. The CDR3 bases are TGCGCCAGCAGCCAAGCGGGGGGGCGGATTAATGAGCAGTTCTTC.

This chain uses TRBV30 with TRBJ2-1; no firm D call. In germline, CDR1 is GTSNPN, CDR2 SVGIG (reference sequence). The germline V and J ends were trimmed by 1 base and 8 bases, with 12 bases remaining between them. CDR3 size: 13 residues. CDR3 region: CAWSDSTGYEQFF. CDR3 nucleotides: TGTGCCTGGAGTGACAGTACTGGGTATGAGCAGTTCTTC.

CDR3 loop: CASIRPGVNEQFF. The CDR3 DNA follows: TGTGCCAGTATCCGACCGGGAGTCAATGAGCAGTTCTTC. The chain has TRBV19 and TRBJ2-1; D is possibly TRBD2 (6 bases). Trimming took off 7 bases at V and 6 bases at J, with 13 bases between the two ends. CDR1 and CDR2 from the germline V gene are LNHDA and SQIVND (reference sequence). The CDR3 is made up of 13 amino acids.

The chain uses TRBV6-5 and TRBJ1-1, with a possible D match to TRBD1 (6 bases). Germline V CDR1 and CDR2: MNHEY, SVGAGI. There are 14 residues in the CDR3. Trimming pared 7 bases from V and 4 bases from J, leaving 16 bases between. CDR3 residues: CASKRFTGPTEAFF. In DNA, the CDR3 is TGTGCCAGCAAACGTTTTACAGGGCCCACTGAAGCTTTCTTT.

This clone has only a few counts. The CDR3 spells CASAKGGSSYEQYF. The CDR3 coding sequence is TGTGCCAGTGCTAAGGGCGGCAGCTCCTACGAGCAGTACTTC. The V and J genes are TRBV19 and TRBJ2-7, with D hard to call. Germline CDR1 and CDR2: LNHDA and SQIVND (reference sequence). Trimming took 8 bases from V and 0 from J, leaving 14 bases between them. CDR3 length equals 14 residues.

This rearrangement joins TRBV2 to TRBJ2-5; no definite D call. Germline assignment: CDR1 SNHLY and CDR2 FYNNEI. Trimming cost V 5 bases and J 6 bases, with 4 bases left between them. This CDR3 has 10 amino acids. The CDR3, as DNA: TGTGCCAGCAGTCGGAAGACCCAGTACTTC. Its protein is CASSRKTQYF.

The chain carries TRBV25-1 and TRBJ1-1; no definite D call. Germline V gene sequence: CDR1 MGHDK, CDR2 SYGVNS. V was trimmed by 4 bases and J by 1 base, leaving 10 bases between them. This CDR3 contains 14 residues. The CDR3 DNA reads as TGTGCCAGCAGTGGGTCTGTGAGGAACACTGAAGCTTTCTTT. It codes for CASSGSVRNTEAFF.

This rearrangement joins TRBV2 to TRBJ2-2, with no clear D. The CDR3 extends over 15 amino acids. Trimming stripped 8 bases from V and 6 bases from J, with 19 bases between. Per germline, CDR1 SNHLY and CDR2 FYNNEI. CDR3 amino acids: CASLRDLLTPGELFF. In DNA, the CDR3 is TGTGCCAGCCTCCGAGACCTCCTCACCCCCGGGGAGCTGTTTTTT.

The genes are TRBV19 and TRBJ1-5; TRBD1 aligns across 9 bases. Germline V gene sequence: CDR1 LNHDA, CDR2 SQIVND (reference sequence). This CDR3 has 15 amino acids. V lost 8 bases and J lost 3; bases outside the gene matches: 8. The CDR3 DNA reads TGTGCCAGTCGACGGGACAGGGCCGACAATCAGCCCCAGCATTTT. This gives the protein CASRRDRADNQPQHF.